Included here is one T cell receptor beta chain sequence, with context. No antigen is known for it. Base qualities were left out, and no much larger clone turns up one base away. The data are from a study of Graves' ophthalmopathy and Graves' hyperthyroidism (dated by TCRdb to 2017 to 2018). Some background on the complete study: Hyperthyroidism was considered stable if no progression to ophthalmopathy occurred within 18 months of follow-up. TCR beta repertoire signatures were used to distinguish Graves' ophthalmopathy from Graves' hyperthyroidism and to predict progression to ophthalmopathy. In total, some 140 blood samples were TCR-sequenced: 43 ophthalmopathy, approximately 80 hyperthyroidism and around 17 hyperthyroidism-to-ophthalmopathy patients. A discovery set of 100 patients (under 45 ophthalmopathy, fewer than 60 stable hyperthyroidism) was enrolled to explore V-J signatures distinguishing ophthalmopathy from hyperthyroidism. An independent validation cohort comprised 18 hyperthyroidism patients and 17 patients who later progressed from hyperthyroidism to ophthalmopathy. T-cell repertoires of thyroid tissue and blood were compared in five or six hyperthyroidism patients. Once sampling was done, hyperthyroidism patients were given methimazole at a starting dose of 30 mg daily, while ophthalmopathy patients were given high-dose intravenous methylprednisolone. Broad study findings and their caveats: Sample size was not statistically predetermined, and group allocation was not concealed from the investigators. Among expanded thyroid clonotypes with frequency above 0.001, most also showed up in blood, which suggests that blood repertoires may reflect the thyroid immune response. In validation, the model predicted ophthalmopathy progression with 70.59% sensitivity and approximately 72% specificity; eleven to twelve predicted patients were CT-confirmed with GO in a median of 6.5 months. In cross-validation, the 13-signature model distinguished ophthalmopathy from stable hyperthyroidism with about 90% sensitivity and around 81% specificity, and in the test set the corresponding values were approximately 80% and 75%.

At the junction V is shortened by 6 bases and J by 0 bases, with 9 bases in between. According to the germline V gene, CDR1 reads MGHDK and CDR2 reads SYGVNS. The CDR3 numbers 15 residues from cysteine through phenylalanine. Of the read, only the CDR3 DNA is kept; its 45 bases are in frame from base 1. Hyperthyroidism patients were newly diagnosed, with disease duration under 2 months, and aged 18 to 65 years. Patients with other autoimmune diseases, uncontrolled infections, pregnancy or lactation were excluded from the study. Diagnosis relied on clinical symptoms, serum thyroxine, TRAb, thyroid ultrasound and orbital computed tomography. Total RNA was extracted with Trizol reagent and quality-checked on an Agilent 2100 Bioanalyzer. For repertoire sequencing, TCR beta CDR3 regions were amplified from RNA transcripts. The first round of RT-PCR was done with HTBI primers and the Qiagen OneStep RT-PCR kit, and was followed by a second round of multiplex PCR, then size selection and purification. Libraries were sequenced on an Illumina HiSeq2000 using paired-end 100 bp reads. As for the authors' bioinformatics: SOAPnuke was used to process the reads, throwing out any read that had adapters, had uncalled bases, had a mean Phred below 15, or lacked an exact constant-primer or identifier match. COPE v1.2.5 was used to merge the high-quality paired reads. Unique nucleotide sequences were defined as clonotypes and aligned to IMGT TRB V, D and J references using MiTCR v1.1. The analysis was limited to V-J combinations with a frequency above 0.0001, which together covered 99% to 99.2% of the repertoires. A TCR clonal expansion and chaos score per V-J combination was defined as the ratio of F50 clonal expansion to chaos observed in the TCRdist matrix. Features were reduced by Welch's t-statistics and random forest to around 13 V-J combinations, which fed a naive Bayes classifier. The similarity between thyroid and blood repertoires was quantified using the Morisita-Horn index. TCRdb reprocessing: public reads trimmed at Q25 with fastp, clones called with MiXCR, in-frame beta chains kept. Each CDR3 protein gets just one entry, which takes the most common genes and DNA from the rows behind it. The V and J calls, along with clone size, are taken from TCRdb and not from the paper's own processing. For this sample there are about 550,000 distinct CDR3 sequences; less than 45% appear just once. The ten largest account for roughly 4% of the sample.

The chain joins TRBV25-1 to TRBJ1-6, with the D gene too uncertain to name. This clonotype was sampled from an adult man with Graves' hyperthyroidism. The specimen was peripheral blood or thyroid tissue (not recorded which). This receptor carries the CDR3 CASSSQSSYNSPLHF. The DNA sequence is as follows: TGTGCCAGCAGCTCACAGAGCTCCTATAATTCACCCCTCCACTTT.